This T cell receptor delta chain comes out of a study of Vδ1+ human thymocytes. Study-level results: Donors shared many TRG clonotypes but few TRD clonotypes. Highly polyclonal TRG and TRD repertoires with Gaussian CDR3 length distributions appeared in thymus.

Germline CDR1 is TSWWSYY and CDR2 is QGS. Trimming removed 1 base at V and 0 bases at J, with 24 bases between. The CDR3 loop spans 20 amino acids. This clone was observed a few times. No antigen is known for it. RNA was extracted from the cells and then reverse transcribed. CDR3 amplicons came from multiplex PCR with pooled V-gene forward and constant-region reverse primers. TCRdb reapplied CATT to the multiplex PCR reads. The repertoire includes some 55,000 delta-chain clones, less than 20% of them detected once, and roughly 0.5% sits in the top ten. V gene TRDV1 combines with J gene TRDJ1; D might be TRDD3 (5 bases). The sample consisted of Vdelta1+ gamma-delta thymocytes from the thymus. The subset is: FACS-sorted CD3+ TCRalphabeta- TCRVdelta1+ TCRVdelta2- thymocytes. This sequence originates from a boy younger than two who had congenital heart surgery. CDR3 sequence (DNA): TGTGCTCTTGGGGAACCTCGGCCGGGGACGACCCTAAGGTACACCGATAAACTCATCTTT. Translated: CALGEPRPGTTLRYTDKLIF.